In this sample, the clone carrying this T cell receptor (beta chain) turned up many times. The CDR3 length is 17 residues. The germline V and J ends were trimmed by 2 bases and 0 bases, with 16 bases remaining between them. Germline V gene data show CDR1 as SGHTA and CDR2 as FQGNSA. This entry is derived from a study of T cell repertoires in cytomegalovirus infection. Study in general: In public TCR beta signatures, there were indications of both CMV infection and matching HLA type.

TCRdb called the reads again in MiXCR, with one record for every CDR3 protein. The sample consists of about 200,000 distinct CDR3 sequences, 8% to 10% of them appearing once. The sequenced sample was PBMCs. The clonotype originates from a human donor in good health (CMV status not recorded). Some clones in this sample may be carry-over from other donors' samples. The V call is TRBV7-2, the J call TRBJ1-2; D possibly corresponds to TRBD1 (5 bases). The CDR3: CASSLTLGRGTNYGYTF. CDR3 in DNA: TGTGCCAGCAGCTTAACTTTGGGGAGGGGTACTAACTATGGCTACACCTTC.